Listed below are T cell receptor beta chains from one sample, sequenced in a study of human T cells and chemical hapten exposure. One entry per CDR3 protein, called by TCRdb with MiXCR from the RACE reads. Of approximately 80,000 distinct CDR3 sequences listed, about 8% were seen once; the top ten hold 1.5% to 1.7%. The sequencing used whole blood, collected in connection with sensitization to the hapten diphenylcyclopropenone (DPC). The receptors originated from a woman between 25 and 40 years old with alopecia areata. Some clones in this sample may be carry-over from other donors' samples. Each CDR3 is given with its conserved first and last residue. Each record gives: J gene, D gene, V gene, clone size, CDR3 protein, CDR3 DNA. The D gene is left open where the match is weak. The size of a clone is reported for some rows only, either as once, few or many, or as a class for expanded clones.

>TRBJ2-7|.|TRBV27|many
CASSFDGAEQYF
TGTGCCAGCAGTTTTGACGGGGCTGAGCAGTACTTC
>TRBJ1-4|.|TRBV6-6|many
CASSYSRQSTNEKLFF
TGTGCCAGCAGTTACTCTCGACAGTCAACTAATGAAAAACTGTTTTTT
>TRBJ1-1|.|TRBV15|few
CATSREVHTEAFF
TGTGCCACCAGCCGGGAGGTACACACTGAAGCTTTCTTT
>TRBJ1-2|.|TRBV5-6|few
CASEGLDYGYTF
TGTGCCAGCGAGGGGCTTGACTATGGCTACACCTTC
>TRBJ2-1|TRBD1|TRBV7-3|few
CASSSQGSSNEQFF
TGTGCCAGCAGCTCACAGGGGAGTAGTAATGAGCAGTTCTTC
>TRBJ1-1|.|TRBV29-1|many
CSVEPTDRQNTEAFF
TGCAGCGTTGAACCTACCGACAGGCAGAACACTGAAGCTTTCTTT
>TRBJ2-3|.|TRBV12-3/TRBV12-4|.
CASSPPGGDTQYF
TGTGCCAGCAGTCCCCCTGGGGGGGATACGCAGTATTTT
>TRBJ2-1|.|TRBV20-1|few
CSASGWVEQFF
TGCAGTGCTAGTGGTTGGGTCGAGCAGTTCTTC
>TRBJ2-3|.|TRBV20-1|many
CSLDHRVGKDTQYF
TGCAGTTTGGATCATAGGGTTGGTAAAGATACGCAGTATTTT
>TRBJ2-2|TRBD1|TRBV29-1|many
CSAGQVEELFF
TGCAGCGCTGGACAGGTGGAGGAGCTGTTTTTT
>TRBJ1-6|TRBD1|TRBV14|.
CASSQGTGYNSPLHF
TGTGCCAGCAGCCAAGGGACAGGGTATAATTCACCCCTCCACTTT
>TRBJ1-3|.|TRBV30|many
CAWSAGTLWGNTIYF
TGTGCCTGGAGTGCCGGGACATTGTGGGGAAACACCATATATTTT
>TRBJ1-3|.|TRBV20-1|many
CSAMITVSGNTIYF
TGCAGTGCTATGATCACAGTCTCTGGAAACACCATATATTTT
>TRBJ2-2|.|TRBV20-1|many
CSAIPEADTGELFF
TGCAGTGCCATTCCCGAGGCCGACACCGGGGAGCTGTTTTTT
>TRBJ2-1|TRBD2|TRBV5-4|.
CASSQGGGAGIEQFF
TGTGCCAGCAGCCAAGGCGGGGGGGCCGGAATTGAGCAGTTCTTC
>TRBJ2-6|TRBD1|TRBV12-5|many
CASGLGGTASSGANVLTF
TGTGCTAGTGGTTTGGGGGGGACAGCAAGCTCTGGGGCCAACGTCCTGACTTTC